One and the same sample provided the 18 T cell receptor beta chains below, sequenced in a study of early T cells in non-severe SARS-CoV-2 infection. TCRdb passed the 5' RACE reads through MiXCR, listing each CDR3 protein once. This sample has roughly 40,000 distinct CDR3 sequences, with approximately 6% found just once. The source material was whole blood. The receptor set was obtained from an adult who was a healthcare worker with PCR-confirmed SARS-CoV-2 infection or an uninfected control (not recorded which).

This clonotype showed up many times. The chain recombines TRBV7-9 with TRBJ2-7; 10 positions match TRBD2. Germline-derived CDR1 and CDR2 are SEHNR and FQNEAQ (reference sequence). The CDR3 covers 16 residues. Trimming cost V 5 bases and J 2 bases; bases outside gene matches: 9. As DNA, the CDR3 is TGTGCCAGCAGCCCAGGACTAGCGGTCTTCCCCTACGAGCAGTACTTC. This encodes CASSPGLAVFPYEQYF.

This clonotype was detected many times. The chain joins TRBV6-5 to TRBJ1-1; TRBD1 matches at 7 bases. This CDR3 has 15 amino acids. The ends lost 6 bases at V and 2 bases at J; junction bases unmatched: 9. The germline V gene encodes CDR1 MNHEY and CDR2 SVGAGI. The CDR3 DNA follows: TGTGCCAGCAGCAGCACAGGGGCACCCAACACTGAAGCTTTCTTT. This translates into CASSSTGAPNTEAFF.

This clonotype occurred many times. V gene TRBV27 combines with J gene TRBJ2-2, with unresolved D. The CDR3 runs to 12 residues. V gave up 10 bases and J gave up 7 bases, with 13 bases separating them. Germline V CDR1 and CDR2: MNHEY, SMNVEV (reference sequence). This CDR3 reads CAIGISGGELFF. The CDR3 DNA is TGTGCCATCGGCATAAGTGGCGGGGAGCTGTTTTTT.

This clonotype was detected ten times or more. V and J are TRBV7-6 and TRBJ2-3; 10 bases align to TRBD2. V lost 2 bases and J lost 2; bases outside the gene matches: 10. This CDR3 comprises 18 residues. Germline assignment: CDR1 SGHVS and CDR2 FNYEAQ. For the CDR3, the DNA is TGTGCCAGCAGCTTAAACTCTCCGGGACTAGCGAACACAGATACGCAGTATTTT. The encoded protein is CASSLNSPGLANTDTQYF.

There are a few counts of this clonotype. The J gene is TRBJ2-1, the V gene TRBV27; D unclear. V was shortened by 2 bases and J by 5 bases, with 7 bases between the two germline ends. The CDR3 totals 13 residues. The germline gives CDR1 MNHEY, CDR2 SMNVEV (reference sequence). The CDR3 here is CASSLNTNNEQFF. The CDR3 DNA reads TGTGCCAGCAGTTTAAACACTAACAATGAGCAGTTCTTC.

This clonotype has a handful of counts. This sequence joins TRBV28 and TRBJ1-3; D gene uncertain. The CDR3 extends over 14 amino acids. CDR1 MDHEN and CDR2 SYDVKM come from the germline V gene. Trimming removed 3 bases at V and 3 bases at J, with 9 bases between. The CDR3 region has the DNA TGTGCCAGCAGTTTGTCAGGCCTTGGAAACACCATATATTTT. Amino acids: CASSLSGLGNTIYF.

To note about this clonotype: A single base separates this from a much larger clone, so it may be a read error. This rearrangement joins TRBV5-1 to TRBJ2-1; D is undetermined. The CDR3 length is 17 residues. The germline V gene encodes CDR1 SGHRS and CDR2 YFSETQ. DNA for the CDR3: TGCGCCAGCAGCTTGGCGGCGTTGGCAGGCCCCTACAATGAGCGGTTCTTC. Residues: CASSLAALAGPYNERFF.

This clonotype was seen many times. This chain connects TRBV20-1 to TRBJ2-1; 13 bases map to TRBD2. The CDR3 is 15 residues long. Unmatched junction bases numbered 8, after V lost 6 bases and J lost 6 bases. In germline, CDR1 is DFQATT, CDR2 SNEGSKA (reference sequence). DNA of the CDR3: TGCAGTGCGAGGACTAGCGGGAGTCAAAGCAATGAGCAGTTCTTC. This translates into CSARTSGSQSNEQFF.

This clonotype was seen many times. The chain employs TRBV7-8 and TRBJ2-7; maybe TRBD2 (6 bases). The length of the CDR3 is 14 residues. V was pared by 2 bases and J by 9 bases, with 17 bases between. Germline V CDR1 and CDR2: SGHVS, FQNEAQ. In DNA, the CDR3 is TGTGCCAGCAGCTTAAGAGGGAGCGCCGGGGGGCAGTACTTC. Its translation is CASSLRGSAGGQYF.

Ten or more counts support this clonotype. The CDR3 sequence: CASSLTGGAGNEQFF. The CDR3 DNA follows: TGCGCCAGCAGCCTCACGGGGGGCGCCGGCAATGAGCAGTTCTTC. The V and J genes are TRBV5-1 and TRBJ2-1, with TRBD2 as a possible D gene (7 bases). Trimming removed 4 bases at V and 6 bases at J, with 17 bases between. Germline CDR1 reads SGHRS; CDR2 reads YFSETQ. The length of the CDR3 is 15 residues. Supplemented by reference TRBV5-1 and TRBJ2-1, the full variable domain reads KAGVTQTPRYLIKTRGQQVTLSCSPISGHRSVSWYQQTPGQGLQFLFEYFSETQRNKGNFPGRFSGRQFSNSRSEMNVSTLELGDSALYLCASSLTGGAGNEQFFGPGTRLTVL.

The chain uses TRBV28 and TRBJ2-7; no reliable D call. CDR3 length: 14 residues. The germline V gene encodes CDR1 MDHEN and CDR2 SYDVKM. The V gene lost 2 bases and the J gene lost 0 bases, with 8 bases spanning the gap. CDR3 nucleotides: TGTGCCAGCAGTTTAGTGACGGTCTCCTACGAGCAGTACTTC. Protein product: CASSLVTVSYEQYF.

This clonotype has a handful of counts. This sequence joins TRBV5-6 and TRBJ1-6; D may be TRBD1 (5 bases). The CDR3 is 14 residues long. CDR1 SGHDT and CDR2 YYEEEE come from the germline V gene. V lost 1 base and J lost 7, with 9 bases in between. The CDR3 loop is CASSLTGGNSPLHF. The CDR3 nucleotides are TGTGCCAGCAGCTTGACAGGAGGGAATTCACCCCTCCACTTT.

The rearrangement uses TRBV12-3 or TRBV12-4 and TRBJ2-7; D is possibly TRBD2 (6 bases). V gave up 5 bases and J gave up 6 bases, with 17 bases separating them. CDR3 size: 14 residues. The CDR3 DNA reads as TGTGCCAGCAGTACCTGGGAACCCGGGGGCGAGCAGTACTTC. Protein sequence: CASSTWEPGGEQYF.

The sample holds many counts of this clonotype. The V and J genes are TRBV4-2 and TRBJ2-1, with D unclear. The CDR3 is 15 residues long. The V and J ends lost 0 bases and 0 bases respectively, with 6 bases between them. CDR1 and CDR2 (germline): LGHNA, YNFKEQ. CDR3 protein: CASSQEASSYNEQFF. For the CDR3, the DNA is TGTGCCAGCAGCCAAGAAGCGAGCTCCTACAATGAGCAGTTCTTC.

The table lists this clonotype with many counts. The rearrangement joins TRBV3-1 to TRBJ1-2; no firm D call. Germline CDR1 is LGHDT and CDR2 is YNNKEL (reference sequence). This CDR3 contains 12 residues. The V end was cut by 1 base, the J end by 8 bases, with 8 bases between. The CDR3: CASSQGDAGYTF. In DNA form, the CDR3 reads TGTGCCAGCAGCCAAGGAGACGCCGGCTACACCTTC.

This chain connects TRBV12-3 or TRBV12-4 to TRBJ1-2; maybe TRBD1 (6 bases). The CDR3 covers 15 residues. Trimming pared 5 bases from V and 0 bases from J, leaving 13 bases between. This CDR3 is CASSPRGPANYGYTF. In nucleotides, the CDR3 is TGTGCCAGCAGTCCCCGGGGGCCAGCTAACTATGGCTACACCTTC.

The gene calls are TRBV3-1 and TRBJ1-2; 9 bases align to TRBD1. The V and J ends lost 3 bases and 6 bases, in that order; junction bases with no gene match: 8. Germline V gene sequence: CDR1 LGHDT, CDR2 YNNKEL (reference sequence). The CDR3 runs to 15 residues. For the CDR3, the DNA is TGTGCCAGCAGCCAGGGACAGGGCGGGGGAAATGGCTACACCTTC. Protein product: CASSQGQGGGNGYTF. The variable domain in full, with the rest retrieved from reference TRBV3-1 and TRBJ1-2, is DTAVSQTPKYLVTQMGNDKSIKCEQNLGHDTMYWYKQDSKKFLKIMFSYNNKELIINETVPNRFSPKSPDKAHLNLHINSLELGDSAVYFCASSQGQGGGNGYTFGSGTRLTVV.

Ten or more counts support this clonotype. The rearrangement uses TRBV28 and TRBJ1-2; TRBD1 matches at 8 bases. CDR3 length equals 15 residues. Germline loops: CDR1 MDHEN, CDR2 SYDVKM. The trim removed 8 bases at V and 3 bases at J, leaving 11 bases unmatched. The DNA for the CDR3 is TGTGCCAGCTTAGGACAGGGCGCGGCTGACTATGGCTACACCTTC. Amino acid sequence: CASLGQGAADYGYTF.